Listed here are 22 T cell receptor beta chains from one sample, sequenced in a study of OX40 agonist ivuxolimab in advanced cancers. Clones were sequenced by immunoSEQ multiplex PCR, and TCRdb holds only the in-frame ones, with some missing. Seen here are roughly 42,000 clones, around 86% observed once, and the top ten hold around 14%. This sample comprised CD4+ or CD8+ T cells sorted from blood, obtained in a trial of the OX40 agonist ivuxolimab. These receptors all come from an adult with an advanced solid tumor such as melanoma, head and neck, liver or kidney cancer.

The chain couples TRBV19 to TRBJ2-7; unclear D gene. Trimming took 7 bases from V and 1 from J, leaving 8 bases between them. The CDR3 runs to 12 residues. Per germline, CDR1 LNHDA and CDR2 SQIVND (reference sequence). For the CDR3, the DNA is TGTGCCAGTACGGGCAGATCCTACGAGCAGTACTTC. It specifies CASTGRSYEQYF.

This clone occurred once. This rearrangement joins TRBV14 to TRBJ1-1; a weak D match, TRBD1 (6 bases). Trimming took 4 bases from V and 3 from J, leaving 9 bases between them. The CDR3 extends over 13 amino acids. Germline assignment: CDR1 SGHDN and CDR2 FVKESK. The CDR3 loop reads CASSPGGYTEAFF. Written as DNA, the CDR3 is TGTGCCAGCAGCCCCGGGGGCTACACTGAAGCTTTCTTT.

The chain combines TRBV2 with TRBJ1-2; 8 bases map to TRBD1. From germline, CDR1 is SNHLY and CDR2 FYNNEI. V shed 7 bases, J shed 5 bases, and the junction held 6 bases outside the gene matches. The CDR3 runs 13 residues. CDR3 amino acids: CASTMTGDYGYTF. The CDR3 nucleotides read TGTGCCAGCACTATGACAGGGGATTATGGCTACACCTTC.

This chain links TRBV28 with TRBJ1-5, with 7 bases identical to TRBD1. Per germline, CDR1 MDHEN and CDR2 SYDVKM. V dropped 7 bases and J dropped 11; count of bases not matched to a gene: 14. The length of the CDR3 is 14 residues. CDR3 sequence (DNA): TGTGCCAGCACCTATCAGGGGGACCTTCTGGCCCAGCATTTT. Translating gives CASTYQGDLLAQHF.

V usage is TRBV19 and J usage is TRBJ1-6, with D unresolved. This CDR3 comprises 16 residues. Trimming took off 8 bases at V and 0 bases at J, with 14 bases between the two ends. Germline V gene lookup returns CDR1 LNHDA and CDR2 SQIVND (reference sequence). CDR3 in amino acids: CASSGRPSSYNSPLHF. The CDR3 DNA reads as TGTGCCAGTTCCGGCAGACCCAGCTCCTATAATTCACCCCTCCACTTT.

The V call is TRBV28, the J call TRBJ1-2, with D possibly TRBD1 on 6 matching bases. The CDR3 contains 14 residues. Per germline, CDR1 MDHEN and CDR2 SYDVKM. The V end was cut by 3 bases, the J end by 4 bases, with 12 bases between. The CDR3 bases are TGTGCCAGCAGTTTGGCGGACAGAGCCTATGGCTACACCTTC. Its translation is CASSLADRAYGYTF.

The rearrangement joins TRBV6-5 to TRBJ2-7; D gene uncertain. This CDR3 is 13 amino acids long. Between the trimmed V and J ends, which lost 6 bases and 3 bases, there was a span of 12 bases. From germline, CDR1 is MNHEY and CDR2 SVGAGI. CDR3 DNA sequence: TGTGCCAGCAGCCCGGCCGGCGACTACGAGCAGTACGTC. It is translated as CASSPAGDYEQYV.

This chain connects TRBV19 to TRBJ2-1; the D gene is possibly TRBD1 (5 bases). From germline, CDR1 is LNHDA and CDR2 SQIVND (reference sequence). The germline V and J ends were trimmed by 3 bases and 4 bases, with 7 bases remaining between them. The CDR3 is 13 amino acids. The CDR3 protein is CASSIRQYNEQFF. In nucleotides, the CDR3 is TGTGCCAGTAGTATTAGACAGTACAATGAGCAGTTCTTC.

The rearrangement links TRBV29-1 to TRBJ1-1, with D possibly TRBD1 on 5 matching bases. CDR1 and CDR2 (germline): SQVTM, ANQGSEA. V lost 1 base, J lost 3 bases, and 12 bases lay in between. This CDR3 is built from 14 residues. The CDR3 is CSVEGRGEYTEAFF. CDR3 bases: TGCAGCGTTGAAGGGCGAGGGGAATACACTGAAGCTTTCTTT.

This chain connects TRBV11-2 to TRBJ1-4; D gene unclear. The CDR3 has 13 amino acids. The V end was cut by 5 bases, the J end by 5 bases, with 9 bases between. CDR1 is SGHAT, CDR2 FQNNGV, per germline. CDR3 DNA: TGTGCCAGCAGCCCGACGGAGAATGAAAAACTGTTTTTT. The encoded protein is CASSPTENEKLFF.

The chain combines TRBV7-8 with TRBJ2-2; 9 bases match TRBD2. V was clipped by 7 bases and J by 3 bases; unmatched bases: 12. This CDR3 spans 17 amino acids. Per germline, CDR1 SGHVS and CDR2 FQNEAQ. CDR3 coding DNA: TGTGCCAGCATCCTTACGGCGGGGGGGTTGTACACCGGGGAGCTGTTTTTT. Translation gives CASILTAGGLYTGELFF.

The genes are TRBV4-1 and TRBJ2-1; 9 nucleotides align to TRBD2. The length of the CDR3 is 15 residues. Germline trimming cut 4 bases from V and 12 bases from J; bases unmatched to any gene: 13. Germline V gives CDR1 MGHRA, CDR2 YSYEKL. The CDR3 region has the DNA TGCGCCAGCAGCCCTCTAGCGGGAACTACACGTTGGCAGTTCTTC. Its protein is CASSPLAGTTRWQFF.

The chain couples TRBV19 to TRBJ1-1; D ambiguous. Trimming removed 3 bases at V and 2 bases at J, with 4 bases between. This CDR3 has 12 amino acids. Germline V gene data show CDR1 as LNHDA and CDR2 as SQIVND (reference sequence). CDR3 sequence reads: CASSIGNTEAFF. The CDR3 DNA reads as TGTGCCAGTAGTATTGGTAACACTGAAGCTTTCTTT.

The rearrangement joins TRBV14 to TRBJ2-3, with TRBD2 matching over 7 bases. The CDR3 totals 15 residues. Looked up from germline, CDR1 is SGHDN and CDR2 is FVKESK. V dropped 1 base and J dropped 3; count of bases not matched to a gene: 4. The DNA of the CDR3 is TGTGCCAGCAGCCAAGGGGCTAGCGGAACAGATACGCAGTATTTT. It encodes CASSQGASGTDTQYF.

This chain links TRBV7-9 with TRBJ2-7; TRBD2 matches 9 bases. The J segment lost 2 bases and the V segment lost 1 base, leaving 9 bases of the junction unmatched. Per the germline V gene, CDR1 is SEHNR and CDR2 is FQNEAQ (reference sequence). The CDR3 covers 17 residues. The CDR3 nucleotides are TGTGCCAGCAGCTTAGGCATAGCGGGAGACCTTACCTACGAGCAGTACTTC. Translated: CASSLGIAGDLTYEQYF.

V and J are TRBV11-2 and TRBJ1-2; 7 bases are a match to TRBD1. The CDR3 has 16 residues. V was pared by 4 bases and J by 5 bases, with 13 bases of the junction left unmatched. CDR1 is SGHAT, CDR2 FQNNGV, per germline. CDR3 sequence (DNA): TGTGCCAGCAGCTCAGACCCACAGGGGAGACTTTATGGCTACACCTTC. Its protein product is CASSSDPQGRLYGYTF.

In nucleotides, the CDR3 is TGTGCCAGCACCCTAATGTGGGGGGGGACCTACAATGAGCAGTTCTTC. This encodes CASTLMWGGTYNEQFF. The chain joins TRBV27 to TRBJ2-1; 7 bases align to TRBD2. The V gene end was trimmed by 7 bases and the J gene end by 2 bases; junction bases not matched to a gene: 11. CDR3 size: 16 residues. Germline values: CDR1 MNHEY, CDR2 SMNVEV (reference sequence).

The V call is TRBV7-9, the J call TRBJ2-1; TRBD2 aligns across 12 bases. V was clipped by 3 bases and J by 7 bases; unmatched bases: 4. Per germline, CDR1 SEHNR and CDR2 FQNEAQ (reference sequence). The CDR3 extends over 15 amino acids. The CDR3 sequence: CASSFLAGGPNEQFF. The CDR3 DNA sequence: TGTGCCAGCAGCTTCCTAGCGGGGGGGCCAAATGAGCAGTTCTTC.

The rearrangement uses TRBV7-9 and TRBJ1-4; 8 nucleotides match TRBD1. V lost 5 bases, J lost 4 bases, and 12 bases stayed unmatched. The CDR3 consists of 17 residues. Looked up from germline, CDR1 is SEHNR and CDR2 is FQNEAQ (reference sequence). CDR3 nucleotide sequence: TGTGCCAGCAGCCTGTCCGGGGGGGGGACAGGTAATGAAAAACTGTTTTTT. Protein sequence: CASSLSGGGTGNEKLFF.

The V gene is TRBV7-9, the J gene TRBJ1-1; D remains unclear. CDR3 length equals 15 residues. V was cut by 0 bases and J by 0 bases, with 8 bases left in between. Germline CDR1 SEHNR, CDR2 FQNEAQ (reference sequence). The CDR3 loop is CASSLANGVNTEAFF. The CDR3 DNA sequence: TGTGCCAGCAGCTTAGCGAACGGCGTGAACACTGAAGCTTTCTTT.

In this sample, this clone turned up once. This chain uses TRBV6-6 with TRBJ2-7; D not certain. V was shortened by 0 bases and J by 5 bases, with 14 bases between the two germline ends. The CDR3 contains 15 residues. The germline V gene encodes CDR1 MNHNY and CDR2 SVGAGI (reference sequence). Here the CDR3 DNA reads TGTGCCAGCAGTTACTCGGGCGATCCGAACGACGAGCAGTACTTC. This sequence encodes CASSYSGDPNDEQYF.

This rearrangement joins TRBV10-3 to TRBJ1-1; D is uncertain. V lost 2 bases and J 1 base, leaving 11 bases between the germline ends. CDR1 is ENHRY and CDR2 is SYGVKD in the germline V gene. This CDR3 is 15 amino acids long. The CDR3 sequence is CAISEDGVPNTEAFF. The CDR3 DNA is TGTGCCATCAGTGAGGACGGAGTACCGAACACTGAAGCTTTCTTT.